Shown below are 11 T cell receptor beta chains from a single sample sequenced in a study of Graves' ophthalmopathy and Graves' hyperthyroidism. RNA served as the template for amplifying TCR beta CDR3 regions. Amplification began with first-round RT-PCR using HTBI primers, then second-round multiplex PCR was performed. TCRdb fed the multiplex PCR reads into MiXCR, producing one record per CDR3 protein. The sample lists a few hundred thousand distinct CDR3 sequences, about 15% seen once, with approximately 2.4% in the top ten. Sequencing was carried out using peripheral blood. These receptors came from an adult woman with stable Graves' hyperthyroidism.

This clonotype appeared many times. V is TRBV28 and J is TRBJ2-7; TRBD1 matches at 10 bases. The CDR3 runs to 17 residues. V lost 4 bases, J lost 1 base, and 10 bases stayed unmatched. Germline V gene sequence: CDR1 MDHEN, CDR2 SYDVKM. This CDR3 is CASSSIRDRGGSYEQYF. The CDR3 DNA follows: TGTGCCAGCAGTTCAATCCGGGACAGGGGAGGGTCCTACGAGCAGTACTTC.

There are many counts of this clonotype. The chain recombines TRBV11-1 with TRBJ2-2; 9 nucleotides agree with TRBD1. V lost 3 bases to trimming and J lost 3 bases; unmatched junction nucleotides: 5. This CDR3 has 16 amino acids. Germline CDR1 reads SGHAT; CDR2 reads FQDESV (reference sequence). This CDR3 is CASSLGGQGYTGELFF. The CDR3 nucleotides read TGTGCCAGCAGCTTGGGGGGACAGGGATACACCGGGGAGCTGTTTTTT.

Written as DNA, the CDR3 is TGCGCCAGCAGCCAGGCAGACATCCTAGCCAAAAACATTCAGTACTTC. Translation: CASSQADILAKNIQYF. The rearrangement uses TRBV4-1 and TRBJ2-4; no firm D call. Deletions cut 3 bases from V and 0 bases from J, with 12 bases between. Germline CDR1 reads MGHRA; CDR2 reads YSYEKL. The CDR3 has 16 residues.

Ten or more counts support this clonotype. The chain joins TRBV5-1 to TRBJ1-2; D remains unclear. Germline assignment: CDR1 SGHRS and CDR2 YFSETQ. The CDR3 runs to 14 residues. V was shortened by 0 bases and J by 7 bases, with 13 bases between the two germline ends. The CDR3 DNA follows: TGCGCCAGCAGCTTGGCCGTTGGCACCGGTGGCTACACCTTC. Its protein is CASSLAVGTGGYTF.

This clonotype was observed at least ten times. This chain uses TRBV6-5 with TRBJ2-7; TRBD2 aligns across 12 bases. Unmatched junction bases numbered 8, after V lost 2 bases and J lost 3 bases. The CDR3 sequence is 17 residues long. Looked up from germline, CDR1 is MNHEY and CDR2 is SVGAGI. The CDR3 DNA follows: TGTGCCAGCAGTTACAGGCTAGCGGGAGGGCTTATCTACGAGCAGTACTTC. Protein product: CASSYRLAGGLIYEQYF.

This clonotype was detected ten times or more. The chain couples TRBV7-8 to TRBJ2-2, with TRBD2 matching over 10 bases. CDR3 length: 17 residues. V shed 2 bases, J shed 0 bases, and the junction held 3 bases outside the gene matches. From germline, CDR1 is SGHVS and CDR2 FQNEAQ. The CDR3 sequence: CASSLWTSGANTGELFF. In nucleotides, the CDR3 is TGTGCCAGCAGCTTATGGACTAGCGGAGCGAACACCGGGGAGCTGTTTTTT.

This clonotype was detected a few times. This rearrangement joins TRBV28 to TRBJ1-5, with D uncertain. Germline V CDR1 and CDR2: MDHEN, SYDVKM. CDR3 size: 14 residues. V was shortened by 6 bases and J by 2 bases, with 11 bases between the two germline ends. In DNA, the CDR3 is TGTGCCAGCAGCAACCGGAGGGGCAATCAGCCCCAGCATTTT. Its translation: CASSNRRGNQPQHF.

There are many counts of this clonotype. V gene TRBV29-1 combines with J gene TRBJ2-7; weak D call: TRBD1 (5 bases). Trimming took off 2 bases at V and 7 bases at J, with 12 bases between the two ends. This CDR3 has 12 residues. Per the germline V gene, CDR1 is SQVTM and CDR2 is ANQGSEA. The CDR3 region is CSVEKQGREQYF. CDR3 bases: TGCAGCGTTGAAAAGCAGGGTCGGGAGCAGTACTTC.

This clonotype has only one observation. The chain's CDR3 is CSVADVAGANYGYTF. CDR3 DNA sequence: TGCAGCGTTGCTGATGTGGCGGGAGCTAACTATGGCTACACCTTC. This chain connects TRBV29-1 to TRBJ1-2; D remains ambiguous. V was pared by 4 bases and J by 0 bases, with 15 bases between. Germline CDR1 and CDR2: SQVTM and ANQGSEA. The CDR3 loop spans 15 amino acids.

The sample holds many counts of this clonotype. The CDR3 loop reads CASTRDRGFTSYEQYF. Written as DNA, the CDR3 is TGTGCCAGCACCCGGGACAGGGGCTTTACCTCCTACGAGCAGTACTTC. The chain employs TRBV28 and TRBJ2-7, with 10 positions matching TRBD1. After removal of 7 bases from V and 0 bases from J, the junction contained 9 bases not matched to a gene. Germline CDR1 and CDR2: MDHEN and SYDVKM. The CDR3 extends over 16 amino acids. Full variable domain (remainder filled in from reference TRBV28 and TRBJ2-7): DVKVTQSSRYLVKRTGEKVFLECVQDMDHENMFWYRQDPGLGLRLIYFSYDVKMKEKGDIPEGYSVSREKKERFSLILESASTNQTSMYLCASTRDRGFTSYEQYFGPGTRLTVT.

Many counts were recorded for this clonotype. V is TRBV9 and J is TRBJ2-4; the match to TRBD2 covers 13 bases. This CDR3 region has 19 residues. From germline, CDR1 is SGDLS and CDR2 YYNGEE. With V trimmed by 3 bases and J by 0 bases, 9 bases remained unmatched. In DNA form, the CDR3 reads TGTGCCAGCAGCGCCACGGGACTAGCGGGACCCCTAGCCAAAAACATTCAGTACTTC. This translates into CASSATGLAGPLAKNIQYF.